The 11 T cell receptor beta chains reported below all come from one sample, sequenced in a study of human T cells and chemical hapten exposure. Time point of the sample: healthy volunteer bleed at 2 weeks. Sequencing started from total RNA isolated from unfractionated whole blood. Using its own MiXCR run on the RACE reads, TCRdb lists one record per CDR3 protein. The table includes over 85,000 distinct CDR3 sequences, around 8.8% detected once. Sequenced material: whole blood. All receptors come from a female donor in good health. Some clones in this sample may be carry-over from other donors' samples.

The chain couples TRBV27 to TRBJ1-5; D is unclear. Germline CDR1 reads MNHEY; CDR2 reads SMNVEV (reference sequence). Trimming took 3 bases from V and 0 from J, leaving 3 bases between them. This CDR3 spans 13 amino acids. CDR3 sequence reads: CASSFFSNQPQHF. The CDR3 nucleotides read TGTGCCAGCAGTTTCTTTAGCAATCAGCCCCAGCATTTT.

This clonotype was counted many times. The V and J genes are TRBV6-4 and TRBJ2-3; no reliable D call. CDR1 is MRHNA, CDR2 SNTAGT, per germline. Trimming stripped 3 bases from V and 3 bases from J, with 7 bases between. The length of the CDR3 is 13 residues. In nucleotides, the CDR3 is TGTGCCAGCAGTGAAAGCAGAACAGATACGCAGTATTTT. This translates into CASSESRTDTQYF.

This clonotype was detected only a few times. J is TRBJ1-6 and V is TRBV2; no clear D gene. Germline V lookup: CDR1 SNHLY, CDR2 FYNNEI. Trimming removed 6 bases at V and 5 bases at J, with 14 bases between. This CDR3 has 15 amino acids. CDR3 nucleotide sequence: TGTGCCAGCAGCAGGCAGACAACTGATAATTCACCCCTCCACTTT. Its translation is CASSRQTTDNSPLHF.

This clonotype came up many times. The rearrangement links TRBV12-3 or TRBV12-4 to TRBJ1-2, with D unresolved. The CDR3 totals 12 residues. Trimming removed 6 bases at V and 4 bases at J, with 9 bases between. DNA for the CDR3: TGTGCCAGCAGCCGTGACATCTATGGCTACACCTTC. Encoded protein: CASSRDIYGYTF.

This clonotype was found a few times. This chain links TRBV7-6 with TRBJ1-4, with 7 nucleotides matching TRBD1. This CDR3 comprises 15 residues. V trimming: 4 bases; J trimming: 5 bases; junction bases outside the gene matches: 7. Germline CDR1 is SGHVS and CDR2 is FNYEAQ. For the CDR3, the DNA is TGTGCCAGCAGCTCAGGGACAGCCCCCAATGAAAAACTGTTTTTT. It codes for CASSSGTAPNEKLFF.

This clonotype was counted at least ten times. The chain carries TRBV7-2 and TRBJ2-5; D unclear. Trimming took 8 bases from V and 0 from J, leaving 7 bases between them. The CDR3 has 12 residues. CDR1 is SGHTA, CDR2 FQGNSA, per germline. The DNA of the CDR3 is TGTGCCAGCTCCTACTACCAAGAGACCCAGTACTTC. Translation: CASSYYQETQYF.

In its sample, this clonotype was seen many times. V gene TRBV12-3 or TRBV12-4 combines with J gene TRBJ1-1; D might be TRBD1 (5 bases). The CDR3 totals 13 residues. Trimming pared 6 bases from V and 4 bases from J, leaving 12 bases between. The CDR3 spells CASRGTQSTEAFF. CDR3 in DNA: TGTGCCAGCAGGGGGACCCAGAGCACTGAAGCTTTCTTT.

V usage is TRBV28 and J usage is TRBJ2-5, with 9 bases matching TRBD1. Trimming removed 6 bases from V and 5 bases from J; junction bases left unmatched: 10. Germline V gene data show CDR1 as MDHEN and CDR2 as SYDVKM. There are 15 residues in the CDR3. CDR3 coding DNA: TGTGCCAGCAGATCTACAGGGGGCGCGCGGGAGACCCAGTACTTC. It codes for CASRSTGGARETQYF.

The J gene is TRBJ2-3, the V gene TRBV30; no firm D call. The CDR3 is 11 residues long. V was shortened by 0 bases and J by 11 bases, with 9 bases between the two germline ends. Germline CDR1 and CDR2: GTSNPN and SVGIG (reference sequence). CDR3 in amino acids: CAWSVLYGQYF. In DNA, the CDR3 is TGTGCCTGGAGTGTCTTATACGGGCAGTATTTT.

DNA for the CDR3: TGTGCCACCAGCGAGATGGGGTTGGGCTCCTACAATGAGCAGTTCTTC. Encoded protein: CATSEMGLGSYNEQFF. This sequence joins TRBV15 and TRBJ2-1; D is unresolved. CDR3 length: 16 amino acids. V was shortened by 5 bases and J by 0 bases, with 14 bases between the two germline ends. Germline lookup yields CDR1 LNHNV and CDR2 YYDKDF (reference sequence).

This clonotype was detected a few times. This chain joins TRBV7-8 and TRBJ2-3, with D possibly being TRBD1 (5 bases). Per germline, CDR1 SGHVS and CDR2 FQNEAQ. The CDR3 is 15 amino acids. V lost 4 bases and J lost 4, with 15 bases in between. CDR3 sequence (DNA): TGTGCCAGCAGCTCCCACCAGGGTGGGGCAGATACGCAGTATTTT. It yields the protein CASSSHQGGADTQYF.